This T cell receptor (beta chain) is drawn from a study of CD8 T cell repertoires and HIV-1 epitope variants. Broader study findings: Under ten antigen-specific TCR beta clonotypes were found; about 6 seemed cross-reactive to variants.

Assay used: immunoSEQ multiplex PCR; TCRdb lists only in-frame clones, some missing. The sample has 4,500 to 6,000 clones, approximately 68% seen once. CDR3 length: 13 residues. Germline CDR1 is SGDLS and CDR2 is YYNGEE. The germline V and J ends were trimmed by 3 bases and 8 bases, with 14 bases remaining between them. On this clone: The antigen remains undetermined.

This sequence was found in a male donor with HIV. The gene calls are TRBV9 and TRBJ1-2, with D perhaps TRBD1 (6 bases). Sequencing was performed on cultured CD8+ T cells derived from PBMCs. The CDR3 spells CASSGPRDTGYTF. The CDR3 DNA follows: TGTGCCAGCAGCGGACCCCGGGACACGGGCTACACCTTC.